This T cell receptor beta chain was documented in a study of PD-1 blockade in classical Hodgkin lymphoma. Notes on the study in general: Exclusion removed patients who began nivolumab under 1 year after ASCT. Newly diagnosed and completely responding patients shared comparable baseline diversity.

Relapses following autologous stem cell transplantation were seen in all patients, with brentuximab vedotin exposure varying. The repertoire was sequenced with immunoSEQ multiplex PCR; TCRdb's copy has only in-frame clones and lacks some. The table shows 21,000 or so clones, with 80% occurring only once. A word on this clone: Its antigen is currently unknown.

Germline assignment: CDR1 SGHAT and CDR2 FQNNGV. Trimming cost V 2 bases and J 9 bases, with 14 bases left between them. The CDR3 extends over 14 amino acids. The chain is built from TRBV11-2 and TRBJ1-3; maybe TRBD1 (5 bases). The sequenced sample was peripheral blood mononuclear cells (PBMCs), obtained before the second cycle of nivolumab. This clonotype was sampled from a human donor with classical Hodgkin lymphoma. CDR3 protein: CASSLFQGEGTIYF. The CDR3 bases are TGTGCCAGCAGCTTATTCCAGGGAGAGGGCACCATATATTTT.